A single sample is the source of the 7 T cell receptor beta chains below, sequenced in a study of cytomegalovirus exposure and HLA in healthy donors. This PCR relied on a set of 60 Vbeta primers and 13 Jbeta primers. The assay was immunoSEQ multiplex PCR, and TCRdb's table has in-frame clones only and misses some. The table has some 130,000 clones, nearly 80% seen once; the top ten hold roughly 2.3%. Input material: PBMCs. Receptor source: a man aged 30-40 years in good health and CMV-seronegative.

The chain has TRBV6-1 and TRBJ1-1, with D perhaps matching TRBD1 (6 bases). Deletions cut 5 bases from V and 10 bases from J, with 17 bases between. This CDR3 is 13 amino acids long. From germline, CDR1 is MNHNS and CDR2 SASEGT. The CDR3 sequence is CASSLTGTRGAFF. DNA of the CDR3: TGTGCCAGCAGTTTGACAGGTACCAGGGGAGCTTTCTTT.

Only a few counts were recorded for this clone. The rearrangement joins TRBV5-4 to TRBJ1-4; D unresolved. The CDR3 extends over 15 amino acids. V gave up 4 bases and J gave up 8 bases, with 18 bases separating them. Germline V gene lookup returns CDR1 SGHNT and CDR2 YYREEE (reference sequence). The CDR3 DNA sequence: TGTGCCAGCAGCCAGGCGGGCAGATTAGAAGAAAAACTGTTTTTT. Protein product: CASSQAGRLEEKLFF.

The rearrangement links TRBV30 to TRBJ2-3, with 10 bases matching TRBD2. Germline V gene sequence: CDR1 GTSNPN, CDR2 SVGIG (reference sequence). With 1 base clipped from V and 4 bases from J, the junction kept 5 bases outside the gene matches. This CDR3 comprises 15 residues. The DNA of the CDR3 is TGTGCCTGGAGTGCAGGGACTAGCGTAGCAGATACGCAGTATTTT. This encodes CAWSAGTSVADTQYF.

The chain is built from TRBV30 and TRBJ1-1; 10 bases agree with TRBD1. The CDR3 spans 16 residues. From germline, CDR1 is GTSNPN and CDR2 SVGIG (reference sequence). The ends lost 3 bases at V and 10 bases at J; junction bases unmatched: 17. CDR3 region: CAWSPFRLTGGRGAFF. CDR3 nucleotides: TGTGCCTGGAGCCCTTTTCGATTGACAGGGGGCAGGGGAGCTTTCTTT.

To note about this clone: This sample also contains other DNA sequences that code for the same CDR3. The genes are TRBV2 and TRBJ2-7, with 8 bases that match TRBD1. Losses at the gene ends were 6 bases for V and 1 base for J; bases not matched to a gene: 8. Germline lookup yields CDR1 SNHLY and CDR2 FYNNEI. The CDR3 sequence is 15 residues long. DNA for the CDR3: TGTGCCAGCAGGAGGGGGACAGGTTTATCCTACGAGCAGTACTTC. Protein product: CASRRGTGLSYEQYF.

The rearrangement links TRBV2 to TRBJ2-2, with TRBD1 identical over 8 bases. Per germline, CDR1 SNHLY and CDR2 FYNNEI. The CDR3 loop spans 15 amino acids. V was pared by 6 bases and J by 3 bases, with 6 bases of the junction left unmatched. The CDR3: CASSSDRVDTGELFF. The CDR3 DNA reads as TGTGCCAGCAGCTCGGACAGGGTGGACACCGGGGAGCTGTTTTTT.

This sequence joins TRBV2 and TRBJ2-1; D is unclear. Germline CDR1 is SNHLY and CDR2 is FYNNEI. Trimming removed 5 bases from V and 3 bases from J, with 2 bases in between. The CDR3 extends over 11 amino acids. CDR3 DNA sequence: TGTGCCAGCAGTCTCTACAATGAGCAGTTCTTC. Encoded protein: CASSLYNEQFF.